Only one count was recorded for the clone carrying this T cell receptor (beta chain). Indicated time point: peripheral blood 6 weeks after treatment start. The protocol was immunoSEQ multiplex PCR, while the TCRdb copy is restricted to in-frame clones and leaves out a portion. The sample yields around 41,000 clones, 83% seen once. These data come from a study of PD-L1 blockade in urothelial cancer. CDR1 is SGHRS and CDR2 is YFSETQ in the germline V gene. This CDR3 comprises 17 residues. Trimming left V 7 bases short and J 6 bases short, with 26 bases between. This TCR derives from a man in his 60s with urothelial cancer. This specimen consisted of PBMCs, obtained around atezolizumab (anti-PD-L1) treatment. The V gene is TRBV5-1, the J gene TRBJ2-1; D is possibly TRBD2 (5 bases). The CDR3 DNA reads TGCGCCAGCTCTCGGGGTAGCCAGAAGACAATGGGCAATGAGCAGTTCTTC. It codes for CASSRGSQKTMGNEQFF.